This T cell receptor (beta chain) was captured by sequencing in a study of memory CD4+ T cells and cytomegalovirus serostatus. This table comes from immunoSEQ multiplex PCR, and its TCRdb copy is limited to in-frame clones, with some not included. The table has tens of thousands of clones, about 75% seen once. The sort gate was single viable CD3+CD4+CD8-CD45RO+ cells for memory CD4+ T cells. This CDR3 comprises 13 residues. Germline-derived CDR1 and CDR2 are SNHLY and FYNNEI. V lost 8 bases and J lost 0, with 10 bases in between. This sequence was found in an adult in good health and CMV-seropositive. The chain has TRBV2 and TRBJ2-5; no clear D gene. The specimen sequenced was memory CD4+ T cells from blood. This CDR3 reads CASLLSYQETQYF. For the CDR3, the DNA is TGTGCCAGCCTCTTAAGCTACCAAGAGACCCAGTACTTC.